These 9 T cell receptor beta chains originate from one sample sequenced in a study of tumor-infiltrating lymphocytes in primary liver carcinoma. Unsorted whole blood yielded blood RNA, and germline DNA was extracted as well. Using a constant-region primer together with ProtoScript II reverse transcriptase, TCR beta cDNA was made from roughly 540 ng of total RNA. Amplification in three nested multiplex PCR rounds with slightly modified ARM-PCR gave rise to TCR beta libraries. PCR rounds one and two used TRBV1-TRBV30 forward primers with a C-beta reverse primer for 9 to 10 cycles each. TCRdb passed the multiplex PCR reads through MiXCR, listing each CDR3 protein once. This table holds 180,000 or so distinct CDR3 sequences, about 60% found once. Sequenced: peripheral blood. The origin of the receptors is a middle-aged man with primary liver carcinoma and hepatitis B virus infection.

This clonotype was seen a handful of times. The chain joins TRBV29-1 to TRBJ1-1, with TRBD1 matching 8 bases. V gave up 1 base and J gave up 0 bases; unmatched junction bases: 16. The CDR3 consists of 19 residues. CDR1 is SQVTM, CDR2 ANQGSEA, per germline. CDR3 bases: TGCAGCGTTGAAGCTCACCGGGGCAGGGGGCCTCGACTGAACACTGAAGCTTTCTTT. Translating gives CSVEAHRGRGPRLNTEAFF.

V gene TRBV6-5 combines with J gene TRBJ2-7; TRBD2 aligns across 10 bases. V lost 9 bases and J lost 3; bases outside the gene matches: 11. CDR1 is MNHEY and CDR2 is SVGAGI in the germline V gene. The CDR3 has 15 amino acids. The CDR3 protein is CASSPTSGRGYEQYF. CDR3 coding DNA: TGTGCCAGTAGCCCGACCAGCGGGAGGGGCTACGAGCAGTACTTC.

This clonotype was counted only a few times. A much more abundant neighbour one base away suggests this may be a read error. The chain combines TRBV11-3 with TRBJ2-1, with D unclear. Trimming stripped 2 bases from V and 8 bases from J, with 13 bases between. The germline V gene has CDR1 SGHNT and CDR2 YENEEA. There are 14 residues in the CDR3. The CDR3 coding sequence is TGTGCCAGCAGCTTATTGGCTGGCTCCGATGAGCAGTTCTTC. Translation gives CASSLLAGSDEQFF. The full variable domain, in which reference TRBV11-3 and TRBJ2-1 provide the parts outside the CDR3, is EAGVVQSPRYKIIEKKQPVAFWCNPISGHNTLYWYLQNLGQGPELLIRYENEEAVDDSQLPKDRFSAERLKGVDSTLKIQPAELGDSAVYLCASSLLAGSDEQFFGPGTRLTVL.

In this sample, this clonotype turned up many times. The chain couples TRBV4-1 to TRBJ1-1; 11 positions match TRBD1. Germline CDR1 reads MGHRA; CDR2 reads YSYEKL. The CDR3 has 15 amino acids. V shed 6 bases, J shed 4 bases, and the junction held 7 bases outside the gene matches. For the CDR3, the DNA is TGCGCCAGCAGGCCTGGACAGGGGGCAAGCACTGAAGCTTTCTTT. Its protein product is CASRPGQGASTEAFF.

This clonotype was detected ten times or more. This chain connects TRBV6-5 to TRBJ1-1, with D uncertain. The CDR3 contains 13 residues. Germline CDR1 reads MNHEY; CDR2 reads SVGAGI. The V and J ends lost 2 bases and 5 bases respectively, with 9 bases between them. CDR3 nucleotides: TGTGCCAGCAGTTACAGGGCCTCGACTGAAGCTTTCTTT. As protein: CASSYRASTEAFF.

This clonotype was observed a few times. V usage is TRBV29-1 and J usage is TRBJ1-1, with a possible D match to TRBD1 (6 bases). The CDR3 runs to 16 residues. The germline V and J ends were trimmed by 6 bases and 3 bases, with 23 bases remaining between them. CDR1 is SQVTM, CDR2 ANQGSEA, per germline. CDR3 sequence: CSVGAPGKGLDTEAFF. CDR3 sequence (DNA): TGCAGCGTGGGGGCACCTGGGAAGGGGCTCGACACTGAAGCTTTCTTT.

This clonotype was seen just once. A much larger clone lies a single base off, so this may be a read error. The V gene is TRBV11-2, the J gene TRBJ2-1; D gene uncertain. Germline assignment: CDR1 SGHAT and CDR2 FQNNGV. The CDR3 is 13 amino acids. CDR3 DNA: TGTGTCAGCACCCTCTTGACCTCGGTCGAGCAGTTCTTC. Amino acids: CVSTLLTSVEQFF.

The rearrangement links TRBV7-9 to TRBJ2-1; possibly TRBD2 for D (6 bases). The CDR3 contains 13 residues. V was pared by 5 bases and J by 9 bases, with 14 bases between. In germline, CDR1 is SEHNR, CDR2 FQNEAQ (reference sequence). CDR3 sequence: CASSPMAGSEQFF. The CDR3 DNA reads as TGTGCCAGCAGCCCAATGGCCGGGAGTGAGCAGTTCTTC. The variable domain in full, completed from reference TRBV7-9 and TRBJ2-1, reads DTGVSQNPRHKITKRGQNVTFRCDPISEHNRLYWYRQTLGQGPEFLTYFQNEAQLEKSRLLSDRFSAERPKGSFSTLEIQRTEQGDSAMYLCASSPMAGSEQFFGPGTRLTVL.

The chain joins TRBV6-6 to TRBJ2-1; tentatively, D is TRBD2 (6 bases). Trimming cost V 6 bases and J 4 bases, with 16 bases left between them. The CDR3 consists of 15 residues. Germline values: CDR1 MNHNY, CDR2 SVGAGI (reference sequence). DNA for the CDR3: TGTGCCAGCAGCCCCCTGGCTAGCGCTTACAATGAGCAGTTCTTC. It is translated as CASSPLASAYNEQFF.